This T cell receptor (beta chain) was captured in a study of blood T cells in healthy people across ages. The overall study: Template switching retrieved approximately one barcoded beta molecule for each two T cells. Study-wide points: Underestimates were what the diversity estimates from one million T cells were considered to be.

Each of the donors had roughly 9.1 milliliters of peripheral blood drawn into EDTA-treated Vacutainer tubes. To note about this clonotype: Its antigen is currently unknown.

A sample-barcoded 5' primer and a J-beta primer mix were used in a second PCR of roughly 6 to 11 cycles. The yield of each sample was at least 3 million CDR3-containing paired-end reads. TCRdb recomputed calls from the 5' RACE reads with MiXCR, one row per CDR3 protein. The table lists around 710,000 distinct CDR3 sequences, about 42% of them singletons, with around a fifth in the top ten. Trimming at V came to 10 bases and at J to 6 bases, leaving 15 bases not matched to a gene. The CDR3 is 15 residues long. This chain links TRBV12-3 or TRBV12-4 with TRBJ2-3, with 8 bases aligning to TRBD2. Sequencing used blood. This sequence was found in a woman aged 60 to 75 in good health. DNA of the CDR3: TGTGCCATAAGTGAAGGGGGGACTAGGACCGATACGCAGTATTTT. This translates into CAISEGGTRTDTQYF.